Listed below are T cell receptor beta chains from one sample, sequenced in a study of CD8 T cells in ankylosing spondylitis. TCRdb reprocessed the 5' RACE reads via MiXCR and lists one record per CDR3 protein. The data hold 470,000 or so distinct CDR3 sequences, with 25% to 30% observed a single time. The source material was blood, either unsorted or a sorted T cell fraction (not recorded which). These receptor sequences come from a male donor with ankylosing spondylitis. Both conserved end residues are part of each CDR3.

TRBJ2-1 | TRBV15 | CATRGGSSYNEQFF
TRBJ2-5 | TRBV11-2 | CASSANQETQYF
TRBJ1-5 | TRBV12-3/TRBV12-4 | CASSFGHLDQPQHF
TRBJ1-6 | TRBV6-6 | CASRSRDNSPLHF
TRBJ2-1 | TRBV5-6 | CASARDLAGEYNEQFF
TRBJ1-1 | TRBV2 | CASGTANTEAFF
TRBJ2-1 | TRBV12-3/TRBV12-4 | CASSPGGRAHEQFF
TRBJ2-1 | TRBV12-5 | CASGFSGTSGREGTDEQFF
TRBJ2-3 | TRBV11-2 | CASSSQITQYF
TRBJ2-7 | TRBV20-1 | CSAPPAGVDEQYF
TRBJ2-3 | TRBV18 | CASSPKSGESTDTQYF
TRBJ2-7 | TRBV5-1 | CASSRLVGRRYEQYF
TRBJ2-5 | TRBV12-3/TRBV12-4 | CASSSLRDLGYQETQYF
TRBJ2-1 | TRBV11-2 | CASSLVEASGIGTYNEQFF
TRBJ1-5 | TRBV12-3/TRBV12-4 | CASTPGGTENQPQHF
TRBJ2-1 | TRBV12-3/TRBV12-4 | CASSLRQGGVSEQFF
TRBJ2-1 | TRBV2 | CASTPRLAGVGNEQFF
TRBJ1-1 | TRBV6-4 | CATSPFRGAEAFF
TRBJ2-3 | TRBV29-1 | CSALEGGTDTQYF
TRBJ2-4 | TRBV4-1 | CASSQDRGGAADVAKNIQYF
TRBJ2-5 | TRBV6-5 | CASSYSRGGGETQYF
TRBJ2-1 | TRBV6-2/TRBV6-3 | CASTGGDLSYNEQFF
TRBJ2-4 | TRBV7-2 | CASSLDSGIPNIQYF
TRBJ1-2 | TRBV30 | CAWSVAGGGYTF
TRBJ2-2 | TRBV13 | CASSLYRELTGELFF
TRBJ2-7 | TRBV7-6 | CASSLQAGGQTYEQYF
TRBJ1-1 | TRBV6-5 | CASSLRGDGAFF
TRBJ2-7 | TRBV29-1 | CSVAAKNTIEQYF
TRBJ2-5 | TRBV12-3/TRBV12-4 | CASSPWTSGGRETQYF
TRBJ2-3 | TRBV7-9 | CASSRQTTDTQYF
TRBJ2-3 | TRBV20-1 | CSATVMDRVTDTQYF
TRBJ2-1 | TRBV11-2 | CASSPWTSGVPSYNEQFF